The rows below give T cell receptor beta chains drawn from one sample of a study of blood T cell repertoires in COVID-19. Sequenced by immunoSEQ multiplex PCR; TCRdb stores in-frame clones only, minus some. In the table there are 240,000 or so clones, 75% to 90% of which are singletons. The material sequenced was peripheral blood. The receptors were sampled from a woman between 25 and 40 years old who had recovered from COVID-19. Each CDR3 is given with its conserved first and last residue. The order of the fields is V gene, J gene, CDR3 protein.

V gene: TRBV9
J gene: TRBJ1-2
CDR3 protein: CASSVGGLGHYGYTF

V gene: TRBV5-5
J gene: TRBJ1-2
CDR3 protein: CASSLADQRGYTF

V gene: TRBV4-3
J gene: TRBJ2-3
CDR3 protein: CASSQDVDSLYDTQYF

V gene: TRBV9
J gene: TRBJ2-2
CDR3 protein: CASSPGLANTGELFF

V gene: TRBV25-1
J gene: TRBJ1-6
CDR3 protein: CASTPTTGISPLHF

V gene: TRBV4-3
J gene: TRBJ1-2
CDR3 protein: CASSHRAGGGYTF

V gene: TRBV21-1
J gene: TRBJ2-1
CDR3 protein: CASSGENEQFF

V gene: TRBV11-2
J gene: TRBJ1-6
CDR3 protein: CASSSQGSYNSPLHF

V gene: TRBV2
J gene: TRBJ1-1
CDR3 protein: CASNLKGTEAFF

V gene: TRBV5-6
J gene: TRBJ1-1
CDR3 protein: CASRGGQLNTEAFF

V gene: TRBV5-1
J gene: TRBJ1-3
CDR3 protein: CASSLQGSSGNTIYF

V gene: TRBV28
J gene: TRBJ1-6
CDR3 protein: CASRLAGGSNSPLHF

V gene: TRBV19
J gene: TRBJ1-1
CDR3 protein: CASSTQQGLEAFF

V gene: TRBV9
J gene: TRBJ1-3
CDR3 protein: CASSVAEGVTGNTIYF

V gene: TRBV5-1
J gene: TRBJ1-1
CDR3 protein: CASSLMGGQNTEAFF

V gene: TRBV5-1
J gene: TRBJ2-5
CDR3 protein: CASSLSGARDVETQYF

V gene: TRBV6-5
J gene: TRBJ1-1
CDR3 protein: CASRRTGRNTEAFF

V gene: TRBV29-1
J gene: TRBJ2-2
CDR3 protein: CSVVPYRGHGELFF

V gene: TRBV27
J gene: TRBJ2-5
CDR3 protein: CASSLRRGQQETQYF

V gene: TRBV24-1
J gene: TRBJ2-1
CDR3 protein: CATSDLNWSNNEQFF

V gene: TRBV5-5
J gene: TRBJ2-1
CDR3 protein: CASSLWESSYNEQFF

V gene: TRBV7-2
J gene: TRBJ1-1
CDR3 protein: CASSRDRDLGAFF

V gene: TRBV7-7
J gene: TRBJ1-1
CDR3 protein: CASSRDRGAEAFF

V gene: TRBV29-1
J gene: TRBJ2-3
CDR3 protein: CSAGADSDTQYF

V gene: TRBV6-5
J gene: TRBJ1-2
CDR3 protein: CASNREVVGNYGYTF

V gene: TRBV6-2/TRBV6-3
J gene: TRBJ1-5
CDR3 protein: CASSYRQGTQPQHF

V gene: TRBV5-1
J gene: TRBJ2-3
CDR3 protein: CASSSGLAGTDTQYF

V gene: TRBV13
J gene: TRBJ2-7
CDR3 protein: CASSLGGEQYF

V gene: TRBV7-6
J gene: TRBJ2-7
CDR3 protein: CASSLEGTGTYEQYF

V gene: TRBV2
J gene: TRBJ1-1
CDR3 protein: CASSLGQEFGAFF

V gene: TRBV6-4
J gene: TRBJ2-2
CDR3 protein: CASRAPVTGELFF

V gene: TRBV6-5
J gene: TRBJ2-7
CDR3 protein: CASSYSTGTEQYF

V gene: TRBV13
J gene: TRBJ2-2
CDR3 protein: CASSLELAATGELFF

V gene: TRBV7-2
J gene: TRBJ2-5
CDR3 protein: CASSLFGQGYETQYF

V gene: TRBV19
J gene: TRBJ2-7
CDR3 protein: CASSPRGLGQPYEQYF

V gene: TRBV7-9
J gene: TRBJ1-2
CDR3 protein: CASSSNRGGDGYTF

V gene: TRBV4-1
J gene: TRBJ2-7
CDR3 protein: CASSRGQGTYEQYF

V gene: TRBV7-9
J gene: TRBJ1-2
CDR3 protein: CASSPPGTGEGNGYTF

V gene: TRBV5-1
J gene: TRBJ2-3
CDR3 protein: CASSLGISAGDTQYF

V gene: TRBV19
J gene: TRBJ1-1
CDR3 protein: CASSIVSLDRGMTEAFF